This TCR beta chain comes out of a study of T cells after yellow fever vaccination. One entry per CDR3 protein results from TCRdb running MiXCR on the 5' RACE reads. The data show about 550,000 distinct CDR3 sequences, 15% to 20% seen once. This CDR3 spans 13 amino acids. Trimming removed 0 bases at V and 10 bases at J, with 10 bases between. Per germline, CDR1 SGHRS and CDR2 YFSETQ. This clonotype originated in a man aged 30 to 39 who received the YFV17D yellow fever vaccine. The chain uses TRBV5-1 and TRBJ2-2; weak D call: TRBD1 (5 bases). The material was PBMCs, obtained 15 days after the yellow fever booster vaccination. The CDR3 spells CASSLERGMELFF. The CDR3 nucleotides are TGCGCCAGCAGCTTGGAAAGGGGCATGGAGCTGTTTTTT.